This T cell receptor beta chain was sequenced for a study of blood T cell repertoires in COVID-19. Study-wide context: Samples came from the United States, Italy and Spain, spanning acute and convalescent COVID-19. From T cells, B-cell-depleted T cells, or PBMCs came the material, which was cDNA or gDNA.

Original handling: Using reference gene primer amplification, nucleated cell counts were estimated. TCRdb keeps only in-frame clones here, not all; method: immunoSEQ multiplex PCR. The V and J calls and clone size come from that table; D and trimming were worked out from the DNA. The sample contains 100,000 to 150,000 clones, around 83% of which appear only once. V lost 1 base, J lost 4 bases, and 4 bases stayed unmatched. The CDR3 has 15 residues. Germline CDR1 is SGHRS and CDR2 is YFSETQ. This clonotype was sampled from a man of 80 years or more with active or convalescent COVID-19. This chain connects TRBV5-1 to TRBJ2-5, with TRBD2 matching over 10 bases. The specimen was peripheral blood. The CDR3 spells CASSLSGGVGETQYF. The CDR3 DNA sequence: TGCGCCAGCAGCTTGAGCGGGGGGGTCGGAGAGACCCAGTACTTC.